This record looks at one TCR beta chain sequence and its context. Its antigen is not known. This entry is derived from a study of CD8+CD57+ T cells in acquired aplastic anemia. Study details: The study obtained an average of around 3.4 ug of DNA from sorted CD4+ and CD8+ cells.

The CDR3 covers 20 residues. The J segment lost 1 base and the V segment lost 3 bases, leaving 11 bases of the junction unmatched. CDR1 is MGHRA, CDR2 YSYEKL, per germline. The patients chosen for sequencing had shown expansion of CD8+CD57+ cells (detected by flow cytometry). In all patients, the disease was severe acquired aplastic anemia. Patients had undergone no therapy by the time their blood was sampled. Study-level findings and limits: Patients and controls were found to share twenty-nine CD8+ CDR3 sequences.

The template used for profiling TCR beta VDJ and CDR3 was genomic DNA. TCRdb passed the reads through MiXCR, listing each CDR3 protein once. The data show just over 150,000 distinct CDR3 sequences, 48% seen once. What was sequenced was sorted CD4+, CD8+, or CD8+CD57+ T cells (not recorded which) from PBMCs. V and J are TRBV4-1 and TRBJ2-1, with TRBD2 identical over 14 bases. The sequence derives from a human donor with aplastic anemia. DNA for the CDR3: TGCGCCAGCAGCCAGGGATCGGGACTAGCGGGAGAGTTATCCTACAATGAGCAGTTCTTC. Its protein product is CASSQGSGLAGELSYNEQFF.